The 30 T cell receptor beta chains below all came from one sample that was sequenced in a study of blood T cells in healthy people across ages. Combining a sample-barcoded 5' primer with a J-beta primer mix, a second PCR ran for roughly 7 to 11 cycles. TCRdb recomputed calls from the 5' RACE reads with MiXCR, one row per CDR3 protein. The data hold over 1,500,000 distinct CDR3 sequences, with roughly two fifths observed a single time. The sample was blood. These receptors all stem from a human donor in good health.

This clonotype was detected a few times. The chain couples TRBV6-6 to TRBJ2-1; D unclear. Germline loops: CDR1 MNHNY, CDR2 SVGAGI (reference sequence). This CDR3 has 15 amino acids. V lost 6 bases and J lost 6, with 18 bases in between. CDR3 loop: CASSPTRSGSNEQFF. For the CDR3, the DNA is TGTGCCAGCAGCCCCACCCGGTCTGGTTCCAATGAGCAGTTCTTC.

This sequence joins TRBV7-9 and TRBJ2-6; D not certain. Germline loops: CDR1 SEHNR, CDR2 FQNEAQ (reference sequence). Trimming left V 5 bases short and J 2 bases short, with 10 bases between. There are 15 residues in the CDR3. The CDR3 DNA sequence: TGTGCCAGCAGCCACCCTAGTGCTGGGGCCAACGTCCTGACTTTC. Its translation is CASSHPSAGANVLTF.

In this sample, this clonotype turned up a few times. One end of the junction does not line up with germline, which may come from a read error. The rearrangement uses TRBV15 and TRBJ2-3; possible D gene TRBD2, 6 bases. CDR3 length: 16 amino acids. CDR1 is LNHNV and CDR2 is YYDKDF in the germline V gene (reference sequence). The CDR3 sequence: CATRRDRREITDTQYF. Here the CDR3 DNA reads TGTGCCACCAGAAGAGATCGGAGGGAAATCACAGATACGCAGTATTTT.

This clonotype was seen a handful of times. The chain joins TRBV25-1 to TRBJ1-6, with TRBD1 matching 9 bases. Per the germline V gene, CDR1 is MGHDK and CDR2 is SYGVNS. Trimming took 4 bases from V and 7 from J; bases not matched to a gene: 8. CDR3 size: 16 residues. This CDR3 reads CASSGLGTGTNSPLHF. The CDR3 DNA reads TGTGCCAGCAGTGGGCTGGGGACAGGGACGAATTCACCCCTCCACTTT.

This clonotype was observed a few times. The chain employs TRBV7-2 and TRBJ2-7, with TRBD2 matching 10 bases. The CDR3 extends over 14 amino acids. Germline loops: CDR1 SGHTA, CDR2 FQGNSA. V lost 5 bases and J lost 2; bases outside the gene matches: 3. CDR3: CASSPSGSPYEQYF. Here the CDR3 DNA reads TGTGCCAGCAGCCCTAGCGGGAGCCCCTACGAGCAGTACTTC.

The J gene is TRBJ2-3, the V gene TRBV5-1; TRBD1 or TRBD2 may be the D gene (6 bases each). The V end lost 0 bases, the J end lost 13 bases, and 18 bases lay between the germline ends. The length of the CDR3 is 14 residues. Looked up from germline, CDR1 is SGHRS and CDR2 is YFSETQ. The DNA of the CDR3 is TGCGCCAGCAGCTTGGGCACCCTAGGGGGGCAGAAGTATTTT. It translates to CASSLGTLGGQKYF.

This chain joins TRBV20-1 and TRBJ2-3; D uncertain. The CDR3 extends over 16 amino acids. Trimming stripped 1 base from V and 2 bases from J, with 16 bases between. Germline CDR1 is DFQATT and CDR2 is SNEGSKA (reference sequence). The CDR3: CSARGPRFGVTDTQYF. The CDR3 DNA reads as TGCAGTGCTAGAGGGCCCCGCTTTGGTGTCACAGATACGCAGTATTTT.

This chain links TRBV7-2 with TRBJ1-6; 7 bases align to TRBD1. The V gene's germline CDR1 is SGHTA and CDR2 FQGNSA. The V and J ends lost 2 bases and 7 bases, in that order; junction bases with no gene match: 5. This CDR3 comprises 15 residues. In nucleotides, the CDR3 is TGTGCCAGCAGCTTACGACAGGGAAGGAATTCACCCCTCCACTTT. Translation: CASSLRQGRNSPLHF.

The chain couples TRBV27 to TRBJ2-4; no clear D gene. Near its end, the DNA agrees better with TRBJ2-7, so the J call may be wrong. The CDR3 is 13 residues long. CDR1 MNHEY and CDR2 SMNVEV come from the germline V gene (reference sequence). DNA for the CDR3: TGTGCCAGCAGTCTCTTGAAGGACTACGAGCAGTACTTC. This encodes CASSLLKDYEQYF.

The chain joins TRBV2 to TRBJ2-3, with D perhaps matching TRBD2 (6 bases). Between the trimmed V and J ends, which lost 4 bases and 2 bases, there was a span of 13 bases. CDR3 size: 15 residues. Germline V lookup: CDR1 SNHLY, CDR2 FYNNEI. The CDR3 DNA reads as TGTGCCAGCAGTGTGGGGACTTCCCCCACAGATACGCAGTATTTT. This encodes CASSVGTSPTDTQYF.

V is TRBV7-2 and J is TRBJ2-5; no firm D call. The CDR3 runs 13 residues. Germline CDR1 is SGHTA and CDR2 is FQGNSA. The ends were cut back, 5 bases at V and 5 bases at J, with 12 bases in the middle. In nucleotides, the CDR3 is TGTGCCAGCAGCCCGGGTTCAGTGGAGACCCAGTACTTC. As protein: CASSPGSVETQYF.

In regard to this clonotype: Mismatch with germline at one junction end may stem from a read error. The chain carries TRBV12-3 or TRBV12-4 and TRBJ2-7; D call uncertain. The CDR3 is made up of 15 amino acids. CDR3 in DNA: TGTGCCAGCAGTTTAGGGTTAGGGCCTTTCTACGGGCAGTACTTC. This encodes CASSLGLGPFYGQYF.

Only a few counts were recorded for this clonotype. This rearrangement joins TRBV6-1 to TRBJ1-5, with 8 bases matching TRBD1. The length of the CDR3 is 14 residues. V dropped 6 bases and J dropped 5; count of bases not matched to a gene: 6. The germline CDR1 and CDR2 sequences are MNHNS and SASEGT. The CDR3 loop reads CASSMGQVDQPQHF. Here the CDR3 DNA reads TGTGCCAGCAGCATGGGACAGGTCGATCAGCCCCAGCATTTT.

The chain joins TRBV29-1 to TRBJ2-7; 10 bases are shared with TRBD2. V was clipped by 7 bases and J by 4 bases; unmatched bases: 7. Germline assignment: CDR1 SQVTM and CDR2 ANQGSEA. This CDR3 region has 13 residues. CDR3 loop: CSETSGVKYEQYF. The CDR3 nucleotides are TGCAGCGAAACTAGCGGGGTTAAGTACGAGCAGTACTTC.

This chain links TRBV25-1 with TRBJ2-7; 10 bases fit TRBD1. CDR1 and CDR2 (germline): MGHDK, SYGVNS. The CDR3 loop spans 15 amino acids. Trimming removed 5 bases from V and 2 bases from J; junction bases left unmatched: 6. The CDR3 bases are TGTGCCAGCAGTAGGGTAGGACAGGGGGCCTACGAGCAGTACTTC. Amino acid sequence: CASSRVGQGAYEQYF.

V is TRBV12-3 or TRBV12-4 and J is TRBJ1-2; TRBD1 matches at 7 bases. The J segment lost 3 bases and the V segment lost 6 bases, leaving 10 bases of the junction unmatched. CDR3 size: 15 residues. Here the CDR3 DNA reads TGTGCCAGCAGCCGCCGGGACAGACACGACTATGGCTACACCTTC. Protein: CASSRRDRHDYGYTF.

The chain is built from TRBV15 and TRBJ2-1, with 8 bases fitting TRBD1. The CDR3 is 16 residues long. V was clipped by 6 bases and J by 3 bases; unmatched bases: 10. Germline CDR1 is LNHNV and CDR2 is YYDKDF (reference sequence). The CDR3 loop is CATRPATGGIYNEQFF. CDR3 sequence (DNA): TGTGCCACCAGACCGGCTACAGGGGGGATCTACAATGAGCAGTTCTTC.

In its sample, this clonotype was seen many times. The chain carries TRBV10-3 and TRBJ2-1; 7 bases are shared with TRBD2. V shed 6 bases, J shed 6 bases, and the junction held 2 bases outside the gene matches. The CDR3 sequence is 12 residues long. From germline, CDR1 is ENHRY and CDR2 SYGVKD. The CDR3 DNA is TGTGCCATCAGCGGGGGGAGCAATGAGCAGTTCTTC. This sequence encodes CAISGGSNEQFF.

This clonotype occurred a few times. At one boundary the junction diverges from the germline segment, which might be a read error. The gene calls are TRBV9 and TRBJ2-4, with D possibly being TRBD2 (5 bases). The J call may not be correct, given that the DNA end is closer to TRBJ2-7. The CDR3 covers 15 residues. The V gene's germline CDR1 is SGDLS and CDR2 YYNGEE. Here the CDR3 reads CASSVATGVTYEQYF. CDR3 DNA sequence: TGTGCCAGTAGCGTAGCTACGGGTGTAACTTACGAGCAGTACTTC.

The rearrangement links TRBV5-1 to TRBJ2-5, with D maybe TRBD1 (6 bases). The DNA end is more similar to TRBJ2-7, so the J call may be wrong. The length of the CDR3 is 14 residues. Germline values: CDR1 SGHRS, CDR2 YFSETQ. Here the CDR3 DNA reads TGCGCCAGCAGCTTTGGGGACATTCCCTACGAGCAGTACTTC. Translation gives CASSFGDIPYEQYF.

V usage is TRBV20-1 and J usage is TRBJ2-3; TRBD1 is a possible D gene (6 bases). CDR3 length: 15 residues. CDR1 DFQATT and CDR2 SNEGSKA come from the germline V gene (reference sequence). The V end lost 6 bases, the J end lost 2 bases, and 18 bases lay between the germline ends. This CDR3 is CSATGTNFFTDTQYF. In DNA, the CDR3 is TGCAGTGCGACCGGGACAAACTTCTTCACAGATACGCAGTATTTT.

This sequence joins TRBV7-8 and TRBJ2-7, with D tentatively TRBD1 (6 bases). This CDR3 spans 16 amino acids. Per germline, CDR1 SGHVS and CDR2 FQNEAQ. Trimming cost V 7 bases and J 0 bases, with 19 bases left between them. This CDR3 reads CASIETGRSSSYEQYF. Here the CDR3 DNA reads TGTGCCAGCATCGAGACAGGACGTTCGAGCTCCTACGAGCAGTACTTC. Variable domain in full (rest from reference TRBV7-8 and TRBJ2-7): GAGVSQSPRYKVAKRGQDVALRCDPISGHVSLFWYQQALGQGPEFLTYFQNEAQLDKSGLPSDRFFAERPEGSVSTLKIQRTQQEDSAVYLCASIETGRSSSYEQYFGPGTRLTVT.

The V call is TRBV10-3, the J call TRBJ2-7; maybe TRBD2 (5 bases). The CDR3 is made up of 15 amino acids. Trimming removed 5 bases at V and 0 bases at J, with 14 bases between. Per the germline V gene, CDR1 is ENHRY and CDR2 is SYGVKD. The CDR3 DNA sequence: TGTGCCATCAGTCCCGGACCTGGGAGCTCCTACGAGCAGTACTTC. It codes for CAISPGPGSSYEQYF.

This chain joins TRBV12-3 or TRBV12-4 and TRBJ2-5, with D possibly called TRBD1 or TRBD2 (5 bases each). The length of the CDR3 is 14 residues. V dropped 8 bases and J dropped 7 bases, with 20 bases sitting between them. The CDR3 loop reads CASRRAGEPGTQYF. The DNA for the CDR3 is TGTGCCAGCCGCAGGGCGGGCGAGCCCGGGACCCAGTACTTC.

There are a few counts of this clonotype. The V gene is TRBV7-8, the J gene TRBJ1-1; D is unclear. Trimming took off 1 base at V and 0 bases at J, with 12 bases between the two ends. Germline CDR1 is SGHVS and CDR2 is FQNEAQ. The CDR3 sequence is 16 residues long. The CDR3 region has the DNA TGTGCCAGCAGCTTAGAGAGGTCCAGAATGAACACTGAAGCTTTCTTT. As protein: CASSLERSRMNTEAFF.

This clonotype was observed a few times. The chain links TRBV11-2 to TRBJ1-4; no clear D gene. Trimming took 5 bases from V and 8 from J, leaving 9 bases between them. The CDR3 has 12 residues. From germline, CDR1 is SGHAT and CDR2 FQNNGV. The CDR3, as DNA: TGTGCCAGCAGCCGAGTTGGGGAAAAACTGTTTTTT. It encodes CASSRVGEKLFF.

This clonotype was seen many times. The rearrangement uses TRBV7-9 and TRBJ2-7, with no clear D. The CDR3 extends over 13 amino acids. Germline assignment: CDR1 SEHNR and CDR2 FQNEAQ (reference sequence). V lost 5 bases to trimming and J lost 3 bases, with 11 bases between them. The CDR3 spells CASSPEAGYEQYF. The CDR3, as DNA: TGTGCCAGCAGCCCCGAGGCAGGCTACGAGCAGTACTTC.

The chain links TRBV20-1 to TRBJ2-3, with unresolved D. CDR3 length equals 14 residues. CDR1 and CDR2 (germline): DFQATT, SNEGSKA (reference sequence). CDR3 in DNA: TGCGGTGGATTAAACAAACTTAGCACAGATACGCAGTATTTT. It specifies CGGLNKLSTDTQYF.

This clonotype came up a few times. The chain combines TRBV4-3 with TRBJ2-6; possible D gene TRBD2, 6 bases. V dropped 0 bases and J dropped 0 bases, with 12 bases sitting between them. Germline-derived CDR1 and CDR2 are LGHNA and YSLEER. There are 18 residues in the CDR3. The CDR3 DNA is TGCGCCAGCAGCCAAGATCCCATGGGGGGCTCTGGGGCCAACGTCCTGACTTTC. It yields the protein CASSQDPMGGSGANVLTF.

This clonotype was observed a handful of times. This chain connects TRBV20-1 to TRBJ2-5; D may be TRBD1 or TRBD2 (5 bases each). The CDR3 is 14 residues long. Germline V gives CDR1 DFQATT, CDR2 SNEGSKA (reference sequence). V was cut by 2 bases and J by 5 bases, with 15 bases left in between. The CDR3 sequence is CSARQLSGAETQYF. For the CDR3, the DNA is TGCAGTGCTAGACAGTTATCCGGGGCGGAGACCCAGTACTTC.